This T cell receptor (beta chain) emerged from a study of cytomegalovirus exposure and HLA in healthy donors. Findings of the study overall: The productive fraction for most TCR beta V segments was about 90% or about 30% in an earlier analysis. Upon later analysis, HLA-associated TCR beta chains proved more clonally expanded than other, equally common chains.

The primer mix had 60 Vbeta and 13 Jbeta primers. The table came from immunoSEQ multiplex PCR; TCRdb's copy has only in-frame clones and leaves some out. The profile covers about 130,000 clones, with roughly 74% appearing a single time and around 6.6% taken by the ten largest. As concerns this clone: Its antigen is not identified.

Per germline, CDR1 MNHEY and CDR2 SMNVEV (reference sequence). The CDR3 is 13 residues long. The V end lost 5 bases, the J end lost 5 bases, and 9 bases lay between the germline ends. The chain carries TRBV27 and TRBJ2-2, with D possibly TRBD2 on 6 matching bases. This TCR came from a man between 35 and 55 years old in good health and CMV-seropositive. Sequencing used PBMCs. This CDR3 reads CASSTSLTGELFF. DNA for the CDR3: TGTGCCAGCAGTACTAGCCTGACCGGGGAGCTGTTTTTT.